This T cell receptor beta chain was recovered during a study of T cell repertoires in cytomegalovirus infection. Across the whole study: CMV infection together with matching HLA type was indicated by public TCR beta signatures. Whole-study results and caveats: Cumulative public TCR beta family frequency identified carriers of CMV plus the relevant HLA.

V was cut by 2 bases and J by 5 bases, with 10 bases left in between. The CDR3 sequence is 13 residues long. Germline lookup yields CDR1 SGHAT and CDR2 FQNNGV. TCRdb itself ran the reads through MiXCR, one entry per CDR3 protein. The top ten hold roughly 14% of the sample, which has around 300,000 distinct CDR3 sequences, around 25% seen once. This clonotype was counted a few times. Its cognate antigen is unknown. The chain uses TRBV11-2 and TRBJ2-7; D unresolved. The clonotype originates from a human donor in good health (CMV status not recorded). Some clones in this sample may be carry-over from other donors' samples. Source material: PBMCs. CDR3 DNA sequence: TGTGCCAGCAGCTTAAGCTATATCCACGAGCAGTACTTC. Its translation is CASSLSYIHEQYF.